This T cell receptor (beta chain) was observed in a study of siplizumab effects on memory and regulatory T cells. Using immunoSEQ multiplex PCR, the repertoire was profiled, and TCRdb retains in-frame clones only, with some absent. In the table there are tens of thousands of clones, approximately 88% of which are singletons. Germline loops: CDR1 MNHEY, CDR2 SVGAGI. With V trimmed by 4 bases and J by 0 bases, 0 bases remained unmatched. CDR3 length: 14 residues. The TCR comes from a human donor in good health. The sample was naive CD4+ T cells sorted from blood. This chain links TRBV6-5 with TRBJ1-5; 7 bases line up with TRBD1. The CDR3: CASSWDSSNQPQHF. The CDR3 DNA is TGTGCCAGCAGTTGGGACAGTAGCAATCAGCCCCAGCATTTT.